The 16 T cell receptor beta chains below were found in one sample sequenced in a study of blood T cell repertoires in COVID-19 (dated by TCRdb to the early 2020s). Library method: the immunoSEQ multiplex PCR assay. Drawn from immuneACCESS, this table holds only the in-frame rearrangements with V and J called that TCRdb kept. Clones are partly lost; checked studies trace under half to an unresolved V gene and leave the rest unexplained. The sample table shows fewer than 300,000 clones, and approximately 77% are seen once. The ten top clones hold 3.1% of the sample. Material for sequencing was peripheral blood. The receptors here all came from a young woman with acute or convalescent COVID-19.

This sequence joins TRBV7-6 and TRBJ1-5; D is unresolved. The V end was cut by 3 bases, the J end by 3 bases, with 3 bases between. Germline values: CDR1 SGHVS, CDR2 FNYEAQ. The CDR3 is 12 residues long. The CDR3 DNA is TGTGCCAGCAGCTTCTTCAATCAGCCCCAGCATTTT. Residues: CASSFFNQPQHF. The full variable domain, with the rest looked up from reference TRBV7-6 and TRBJ1-5, is GAGVSQSPRYKVTKRGQDVALRCDPISGHVSLYWYRQALGQGPEFLTYFNYEAQQDKSGLPNDRFSAERPEGSISTLTIQRTEQRDSAMYRCASSFFNQPQHFGDGTRLSIL.

Regarding this clone: Distinct nucleotide sequences in the sample also encode this CDR3. The V and J genes are TRBV27 and TRBJ1-1; 7 bases fit TRBD1. Germline-derived CDR1 and CDR2 are MNHEY and SMNVEV (reference sequence). The CDR3 has 15 amino acids. V was pared by 0 bases and J by 1 base, with 2 bases of the junction left unmatched. The CDR3 DNA is TGTGCCAGCAGTTTATCGCCAGGGGGGAACACTGAAGCTTTCTTT. It translates to CASSLSPGGNTEAFF.

This clone occurred once. Other DNA sequences in this sample translate to the same CDR3. J is TRBJ1-5 and V is TRBV6-5; no definite D call. The CDR3 length is 15 residues. From germline, CDR1 is MNHEY and CDR2 SVGAGI. V gave up 2 bases and J gave up 0 bases, with 8 bases separating them. In nucleotides, the CDR3 is TGTGCCAGCAGTTACGGAGGGAATAGCAATCAGCCCCAGCATTTT. It encodes CASSYGGNSNQPQHF.

This sequence joins TRBV19 and TRBJ1-6; unclear D gene. CDR1 and CDR2 (germline): LNHDA, SQIVND (reference sequence). Trimming shortened V by 5 bases and J by 0 bases, and 5 bases separated the two germline ends. The CDR3 contains 14 residues. CDR3 sequence reads: CASSFSSYNSPLHF. The CDR3 region has the DNA TGTGCCAGTAGTTTCAGCTCCTATAATTCACCCCTCCACTTT.

The rearrangement uses TRBV19 and TRBJ2-2; 10 bases match TRBD2. CDR3 length equals 14 residues. V was pared by 3 bases and J by 5 bases, with 0 bases of the junction left unmatched. Per germline, CDR1 LNHDA and CDR2 SQIVND (reference sequence). CDR3 region: CASSISGGTGELFF. CDR3 nucleotide sequence: TGTGCCAGTAGTATTAGCGGGGGGACCGGGGAGCTGTTTTTT.

The chain recombines TRBV7-9 with TRBJ1-1; D may be TRBD1 (6 bases). The CDR3 sequence is 12 residues long. CDR1 and CDR2 (germline): SEHNR, FQNEAQ (reference sequence). V was trimmed by 5 bases and J by 9 bases, leaving 13 bases between them. For the CDR3, the DNA is TGTGCCAGCAGCCAGGACAGAAGAAAAGCTTTCTTT. Protein: CASSQDRRKAFF.

The V call is TRBV15, the J call TRBJ2-3; 9 bases are a match to TRBD2. Germline CDR1 is LNHNV and CDR2 is YYDKDF (reference sequence). The CDR3 loop spans 15 amino acids. The junction had 3 bases not matched to a gene; V was cut back by 5 bases and J by 0 bases. CDR3 protein: CATSGGTSSTDTQYF. Here the CDR3 DNA reads TGTGCCACCAGCGGGGGGACTAGCAGCACAGATACGCAGTATTTT.

V is TRBV27 and J is TRBJ2-1; 8 bases agree with TRBD2. Losses at the gene ends were 6 bases for V and 5 bases for J; bases not matched to a gene: 12. Germline CDR1 and CDR2: MNHEY and SMNVEV (reference sequence). CDR3 length: 16 residues. CDR3 sequence reads: CASRPSSGWPHNEQFF. The CDR3 region has the DNA TGTGCCAGCAGACCTTCTAGCGGGTGGCCCCACAATGAGCAGTTCTTC.

The chain is built from TRBV27 and TRBJ1-2; D not resolved. Germline-derived CDR1 and CDR2 are MNHEY and SMNVEV (reference sequence). The CDR3 consists of 17 residues. V lost 0 bases, J lost 5 bases, and 19 bases lay in between. The CDR3 is CASSLSIEGRLLYGYTF. In nucleotides, the CDR3 is TGTGCCAGCAGTTTATCGATAGAGGGCCGCCTCCTTTATGGCTACACCTTC.

This clone is a singleton in its sample. The rearrangement joins TRBV7-9 to TRBJ1-6; 7 positions match TRBD1. CDR3 length: 17 amino acids. Germline V gene sequence: CDR1 SEHNR, CDR2 FQNEAQ (reference sequence). J lost 7 bases, V lost 1 base, and 10 bases had no gene match. The CDR3 loop is CASSLVPMTGNNSPLHF. As DNA, the CDR3 is TGTGCCAGCAGCTTAGTGCCCATGACAGGGAACAATTCACCCCTCCACTTT. Looking up the rest from reference TRBV7-9 and TRBJ1-6 gives the full variable domain: DTGVSQNPRHKITKRGQNVTFRCDPISEHNRLYWYRQTLGQGPEFLTYFQNEAQLEKSRLLSDRFSAERPKGSFSTLEIQRTEQGDSAMYLCASSLVPMTGNNSPLHFGNGTRLTVT.

V usage is TRBV27 and J usage is TRBJ2-5; 7 bases map to TRBD1. With V trimmed by 6 bases and J by 4 bases, 8 bases remained unmatched. Germline loops: CDR1 MNHEY, CDR2 SMNVEV (reference sequence). This CDR3 spans 14 amino acids. CDR3 residues: CASSPFAGGETQYF. CDR3 in DNA: TGTGCCAGCAGCCCGTTCGCAGGGGGAGAGACCCAGTACTTC.

This clone occurred once. This sequence joins TRBV10-3 and TRBJ1-1, with TRBD1 identical over 7 bases. This CDR3 has 13 amino acids. The germline V gene has CDR1 ENHRY and CDR2 SYGVKD. V shed 6 bases, J shed 1 base, and the junction held 2 bases outside the gene matches. The CDR3 DNA follows: TGTGCCATCAGGGGGACAGAGAACACTGAAGCTTTCTTT. It is translated as CAIRGTENTEAFF.

The chain employs TRBV24-1 and TRBJ2-1; 9 nucleotides match TRBD2. J lost 7 bases, V lost 3 bases, and 9 bases had no gene match. CDR1 is KGHDR and CDR2 is SFDVKD in the germline V gene. The CDR3 has 16 amino acids. The CDR3 DNA sequence: TGTGCCACCAGTGATCCCGCGGGAGGGCCAAATAATGAGCAGTTCTTC. Translated: CATSDPAGGPNNEQFF.

J is TRBJ2-3 and V is TRBV18; 11 bases match TRBD2. The germline gives CDR1 KGHSH, CDR2 LQKENI. The CDR3 extends over 20 amino acids. Losses at the gene ends were 0 bases for V and 2 bases for J; bases not matched to a gene: 13. DNA for the CDR3: TGTGCCAGCTCACCACCTGATGTCAACCTAGCGGGAGGCCACACAGATACGCAGTATTTT. Residues: CASSPPDVNLAGGHTDTQYF. Supplemented by reference TRBV18 and TRBJ2-3, the full variable domain reads NAGVMQNPRHLVRRRGQEARLRCSPMKGHSHVYWYRQLPEEGLKFMVYLQKENIIDESGMPKERFSAEFPKEGPSILRIQQVVRGDSAAYFCASSPPDVNLAGGHTDTQYFGPGTRLTVL.

V is TRBV4-3 and J is TRBJ2-7; 9 bases are shared with TRBD1. Germline V gene data show CDR1 as LGHNA and CDR2 as YSLEER. V lost 1 base and J lost 4; bases outside the gene matches: 8. The CDR3 extends over 16 amino acids. The CDR3 nucleotides are TGCGCCAGCAGCCAAGCGCCCGGGACAGGGATTTACGAGCAGTACTTC. Translation: CASSQAPGTGIYEQYF.

This clone was detected only a few times. This chain uses TRBV3-1 (or the pseudogene TRBV3-2) with TRBJ2-7; 12 bases agree with TRBD2. This CDR3 has 14 residues. V shed 4 bases and J 7 bases; nucleotides not matched to a gene: 5. Per the germline V gene, CDR1 is LGHDT and CDR2 is YNNKEL (reference sequence). In nucleotides, the CDR3 is TGTGCCAGCAGCCGTGGACTAGCGGGAAGTGAGCAGTACTTC. Its protein is CASSRGLAGSEQYF.